The entry that follows covers one T cell receptor (beta chain) sequence. Its antigen remains unidentified. The data are from a study of T cell clonotyping in hematopoietic cell transplantation. Trimming shortened V by 6 bases and J by 0 bases, and 12 bases separated the two germline ends. This CDR3 region has 15 residues. Germline CDR1 and CDR2: MDHEN and SYDVKM. Points from the study as a whole: Pathologically expanded recipient clonotypes increased progressively from day 30 to day 180 as diversity fell. Few recipient clonotypes overlapped donors; over 95% were de novo at given depth. Broader posttransplant TCR repertoire diversity was predicted by graft donor and pretransplant recipient Inverse Simpson Index values.

Produced via immunoSEQ multiplex PCR; TCRdb's table is partial and in-frame only. Of tens of thousands of clones listed, 94% are singletons. Sample: peripheral blood mononuclear cells. The chain recombines TRBV28 with TRBJ1-3; D ambiguous. This TCR came from a woman in her fifties or sixties in good health. Some clones in this sample may be carry-over from other donors' samples. CDR3 nucleotide sequence: TGTGCCAGCAGCCCTTGGAACGGCTCTGGAAACACCATATATTTT. As protein: CASSPWNGSGNTIYF.